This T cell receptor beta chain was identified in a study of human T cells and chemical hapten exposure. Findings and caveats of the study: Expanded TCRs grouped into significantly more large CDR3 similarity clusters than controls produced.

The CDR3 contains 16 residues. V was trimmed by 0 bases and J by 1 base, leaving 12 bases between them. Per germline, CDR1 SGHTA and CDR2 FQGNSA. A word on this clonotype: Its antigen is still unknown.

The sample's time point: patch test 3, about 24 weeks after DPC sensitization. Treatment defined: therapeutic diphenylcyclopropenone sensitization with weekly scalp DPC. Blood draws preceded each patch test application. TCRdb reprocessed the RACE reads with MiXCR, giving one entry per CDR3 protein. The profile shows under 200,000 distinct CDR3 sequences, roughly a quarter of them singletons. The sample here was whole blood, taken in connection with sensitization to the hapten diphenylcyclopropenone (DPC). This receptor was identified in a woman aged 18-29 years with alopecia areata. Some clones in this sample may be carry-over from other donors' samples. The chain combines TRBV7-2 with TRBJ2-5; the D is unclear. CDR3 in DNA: TGTGCCAGCAGCTTAGCGACATCGACGAGCCAAGAGACCCAGTACTTC. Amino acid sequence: CASSLATSTSQETQYF.